This T cell receptor (beta chain) was profiled in a study of CD8 T cells in ankylosing spondylitis (dated by TCRdb to about 2017). A note on the overall study: T cell receptor beta repertoires were profiled in healthy donors and ankylosing spondylitis patients so that disease-linked TCR variants could be found. The full study cohort was made up of about 25 ankylosing spondylitis patients and fewer than 120 healthy donors. Peripheral blood was sampled, and synovial fluid was also collected from ankylosing spondylitis patients. On the study overall, not on this receptor specifically: The disease-linked clones were reported as significantly enriched in matched synovial fluid samples from ankylosing spondylitis patients. The disease-linked clones had a CD8+ phenotype and were found at relatively low frequencies in peripheral blood. Some motif variants were previously reported in synovial fluid and blood of reactive arthritis patients, suggesting common disease-initiation mechanisms. A TCR beta motif made up of several highly homologous amino acid variants appeared to be characteristic of blood from ankylosing spondylitis patients.

This clonotype was recorded a few times. The specificity of this receptor is unknown. A read error may produce the germline difference seen at one junction end. The listed sequencing device is Illumina HiSeq 2500. TCR beta libraries were prepared by quantitative 5'-RACE with molecular barcodes. Concerning the study's data processing: Disease-linked TCR variants were identified with a new computational method built on a probabilistic model of VDJ rearrangement. TCRdb's own reprocessing of the public reads used fastp at Q25 and MiXCR and kept productive beta chains. Every CDR3 protein is listed once, alongside the most common genes and DNA of its rows. TCRdb, rather than the study authors, made the V and J calls. Here the sample has about 350,000 distinct CDR3 sequences; approximately 20% occur a single time. The ten most abundant clones make up over 10% of the sample. The CDR3 starts with the cysteine, ends with the phenylalanine, and has 14 residues. Here the CDR3 DNA is all that survives: 42 bases in frame from base 1. As encoded in the germline V gene, CDR1 is SGHDN while CDR2 is FVKESK.

The sequencing input was blood, either unsorted or a sorted T cell fraction (not recorded which). The chain links TRBV14 with TRBJ1-2, with the D gene not clear enough to name. The TCR originated in a male donor with ankylosing spondylitis or in good health (not recorded which). The sequenced DNA is TGTGCCAGCAGCCAAGGCGACTTACCTTATGGCTACATCTTC. This is translated as CASSQGDLPYGYIF.